Below are 28 T cell receptor beta chains sequenced from a single sample in a study of T cells expressing NK-cell markers. TCRdb re-called the 5' RACE reads and shows each CDR3 protein once, DNA omitted. This sample lists roughly 150,000 distinct CDR3 sequences; its ten largest clones have 20%. Sequences were obtained from blood T cells: a sorted CD56 or NKG2C T cell subset, CD4+ or CD8+ T cells, or bulk PBMC T cells (not recorded which). These receptors came from a man aged 18-69 years in good health.

V usage is TRBV13 and J usage is TRBJ2-1; the TRBD1 assignment by TCRdb is unverifiable without DNA. CDR1 is PRHDT, CDR2 FYEKMQ, per germline (reference sequence). The CDR3 is 14 residues long. This chain's CDR3 is CASSPPASNNEQFF.

V and J are TRBV9 and TRBJ2-6; TCRdb gives TRBD1 as the D gene, but with no DNA this cannot be confirmed. The CDR3 is 18 residues long. Germline CDR1 reads SGDLS; CDR2 reads YYNGEE. This CDR3 reads CASSVGGGPHSGANVLTF.

V is TRBV6-1 and J is TRBJ1-2; no DNA is available, so the TRBD1 call from TCRdb remains unchecked. Germline CDR1 MNHNS, CDR2 SASEGT. There are 14 residues in the CDR3. The chain's CDR3 is CASSEDSSLYGYTF.

This chain connects TRBV11-3 to TRBJ2-1; the TRBD1 assignment by TCRdb is unverifiable without DNA. Germline V gene sequence: CDR1 SGHNT, CDR2 YENEEA. The CDR3 totals 15 residues. The chain's CDR3 is CASSERTGGIDEQFF.

The chain carries TRBV9 and TRBJ1-1; TCRdb's assignment of TRBD1 cannot be checked, as there is no DNA. CDR1 is SGDLS and CDR2 is YYNGEE in the germline V gene. This CDR3 region has 16 residues. The CDR3 loop is CASSVTTDFLNTEAFF.

The gene calls are TRBV20-1 and TRBJ2-7; no DNA is available, so the TRBD1 call from TCRdb remains unchecked. The germline gives CDR1 DFQATT, CDR2 SNEGSKA (reference sequence). This CDR3 contains 14 residues. The CDR3 protein is CSARALRGPYEQYF.

This chain joins TRBV4-1 and TRBJ2-3; the TRBD1 assignment by TCRdb is unverifiable without DNA. The CDR3 length is 17 residues. Germline lookup yields CDR1 MGHRA and CDR2 YSYEKL. CDR3: CASSQGGELGGTDTQYF.

The V gene is TRBV7-8, the J gene TRBJ2-5; TCRdb picks TRBD2, but there is no DNA to check that call. Germline lookup yields CDR1 SGHVS and CDR2 FQNEAQ. This CDR3 spans 16 amino acids. The CDR3 loop is CASSLGELEYQETQYF.

CDR3 loop: CASSLDPDREWYEQYF. J is TRBJ2-7 and V is TRBV27; TCRdb's D call of TRBD1 is untestable without DNA. This CDR3 has 16 residues. CDR1 and CDR2 from the germline V gene are MNHEY and SMNVEV (reference sequence).

The chain has TRBV6-1 and TRBJ1-1. Germline assignment: CDR1 MNHNS and CDR2 SASEGT. There are 16 residues in the CDR3. The CDR3 reads CASSQTNPTMNTEAFF.

The chain carries TRBV9 and TRBJ2-5. Per the germline V gene, CDR1 is SGDLS and CDR2 is YYNGEE. The CDR3 runs 15 residues. The CDR3 reads CASSGGVSIMETQYF.

This rearrangement joins TRBV20-1 to TRBJ2-7; there is no DNA to check the TCRdb D call of TRBD1. The CDR3 runs to 13 residues. Germline CDR1 is DFQATT and CDR2 is SNEGSKA (reference sequence). Here the CDR3 reads CSAFGDRAYEQYF.

The chain links TRBV5-1 to TRBJ2-2. CDR1 is SGHRS, CDR2 YFSETQ, per germline. The CDR3 extends over 16 amino acids. The CDR3 reads CASSFPGASYTGELFF. Looking up the rest from reference TRBV5-1 and TRBJ2-2 gives the full variable domain: KAGVTQTPRYLIKTRGQQVTLSCSPISGHRSVSWYQQTPGQGLQFLFEYFSETQRNKGNFPGRFSGRQFSNSRSEMNVSTLELGDSALYLCASSFPGASYTGELFFGEGSRLTVL.

This rearrangement joins TRBV12-3 or TRBV12-4 to TRBJ2-1; without DNA, the TCRdb call of TRBD2 cannot be checked. The CDR3 has 16 amino acids. The CDR3 spells CASSLAPSGTRNEQFF.

The J gene is TRBJ2-7, the V gene TRBV5-1. CDR3 length: 13 residues. CDR1 is SGHRS, CDR2 YFSETQ, per germline. CDR3 sequence: CASSLVARHEQYF. The whole variable domain, filled in from reference TRBV5-1 and TRBJ2-7, reads KAGVTQTPRYLIKTRGQQVTLSCSPISGHRSVSWYQQTPGQGLQFLFEYFSETQRNKGNFPGRFSGRQFSNSRSEMNVSTLELGDSALYLCASSLVARHEQYFGPGTRLTVT.

This sequence joins TRBV19 and TRBJ2-7; with no DNA, the TCRdb D assignment of TRBD2 cannot be verified. CDR1 is LNHDA, CDR2 SQIVND, per germline (reference sequence). The CDR3 extends over 16 amino acids. The CDR3 region is CASSIYPPSGGHEQYF.

J is TRBJ2-5 and V is TRBV9; absent DNA, TCRdb's TRBD1 call cannot be checked. CDR3 size: 15 residues. Per germline, CDR1 SGDLS and CDR2 YYNGEE. This chain's CDR3 is CASSPDTGGFETQYF.

The gene calls are TRBV2 and TRBJ1-1; the TRBD1 assignment by TCRdb is unverifiable without DNA. The V gene's germline CDR1 is SNHLY and CDR2 FYNNEI. CDR3 length equals 12 residues. CDR3 region: CASSESYRGAFF.

V and J are TRBV4-3 and TRBJ2-1; as DNA is missing, the TRBD1 call by TCRdb cannot be tested. Per germline, CDR1 LGHNA and CDR2 YSLEER. The CDR3 spans 15 residues. CDR3 sequence: CASSQESPGADEQFF.

The genes are TRBV6-6 and TRBJ2-5. Per germline, CDR1 MNHNY and CDR2 SVGAGI (reference sequence). The CDR3 extends over 13 amino acids. CDR3 protein: CASSVQAEETQYF.

The CDR3 loop reads CASSPSSGGSYEQYF. The chain recombines TRBV4-1 with TRBJ2-7; TCRdb lists TRBD2, though no DNA is available to test this call. Germline V lookup: CDR1 MGHRA, CDR2 YSYEKL. The CDR3 extends over 15 amino acids.

The chain uses TRBV4-1 and TRBJ1-6; TCRdb's assignment of TRBD1 cannot be checked, as there is no DNA. Per the germline V gene, CDR1 is MGHRA and CDR2 is YSYEKL. The CDR3 has 16 residues. CDR3 region: CASSQDTGQGKSPLHF.

This chain joins TRBV27 and TRBJ2-7; the D gene TCRdb calls, TRBD1, cannot be checked with no DNA. Germline-derived CDR1 and CDR2 are MNHEY and SMNVEV (reference sequence). This CDR3 comprises 16 residues. CDR3 loop: CASREGVGDTYYEQYF.

The chain has TRBV12-3 or TRBV12-4 and TRBJ2-7; the D call of TRBD2 rests on TCRdb alone, since no DNA is present to check it. The CDR3 has 14 amino acids. The CDR3 protein is CASSFRSGSYEQYF.

This chain links TRBV3-1 with TRBJ2-7. The CDR3 is 16 residues long. Germline-derived CDR1 and CDR2 are LGHDT and YNNKEL (reference sequence). CDR3 in amino acids: CASSQDGGVSSYEQYF.

The chain joins TRBV5-6 to TRBJ1-2. Germline lookup yields CDR1 SGHDT and CDR2 YYEEEE. The CDR3 runs to 15 residues. The CDR3 reads CASIALLDMDYGYTF.

V gene TRBV7-3 combines with J gene TRBJ1-3; with no DNA, the TCRdb D assignment of TRBD1 cannot be verified. The V gene's germline CDR1 is SGHTA and CDR2 FQGTGA. The CDR3 runs 16 residues. The CDR3 sequence is CASSSGPTSSGNTIYF.

This sequence joins TRBV6-5 and TRBJ1-1; TCRdb's assignment of TRBD1 cannot be checked, as there is no DNA. The CDR3 covers 16 residues. CDR1 and CDR2 from the germline V gene are MNHEY and SVGAGI. CDR3 sequence: CASSHGQGNMNTEAFF.